The sequence of this T cell receptor beta chain was determined in a study of Graves' ophthalmopathy and Graves' hyperthyroidism. V lost 5 bases to trimming and J lost 0 bases; unmatched junction nucleotides: 7. Per germline, CDR1 SGHVS and CDR2 FQNEAQ. This CDR3 has 18 amino acids. From RNA, the CDR3 regions of TCR beta chains were amplified and sequenced. An opening RT-PCR round employed HTBI primers and preceded a second-round multiplex PCR. TCRdb fed the multiplex PCR reads into MiXCR, producing one record per CDR3 protein. The sample consists of tens of thousands of distinct CDR3 sequences, roughly 50% of them appearing once.

The specimen was peripheral blood. The receptor was derived from an adult woman with stable Graves' hyperthyroidism. This rearrangement joins TRBV7-8 to TRBJ2-2; 12 bases map to TRBD2. In DNA form, the CDR3 reads TGTGCCAGCAGCCCGCGGACTAGCGGGGACGCGAACACCGGGGAGCTGTTTTTT. Translating it yields CASSPRTSGDANTGELFF.